These 31 T cell receptor beta chains were sequenced from one sample in a study of memory CD4+ T cells and cytomegalovirus serostatus. Clones were read by immunoSEQ multiplex PCR, and TCRdb kept only the in-frame ones, dropping some. Of roughly 48,000 clones listed, around 80% are singletons. The sort gate was single viable CD3+CD4+CD8-CD45RO+ cells for memory CD4+ T cells. Specimen: memory CD4+ T cells from blood. Receptors originate from an adult in good health and CMV-seropositive.

The gene calls are TRBV6-1 and TRBJ2-7, with D possibly TRBD2 on 6 matching bases. The germline V and J ends were trimmed by 6 bases and 5 bases, with 14 bases remaining between them. The CDR3 consists of 13 residues. The germline V gene has CDR1 MNHNS and CDR2 SASEGT. The CDR3 bases are TGTGCCAGCAGGGGCCCAGGAGGGCACGAGCAGTACTTC. Its translation is CASRGPGGHEQYF.

This chain links TRBV27 with TRBJ1-2; 8 bases map to TRBD1. J lost 4 bases, V lost 6 bases, and 13 bases had no gene match. Germline loops: CDR1 MNHEY, CDR2 SMNVEV (reference sequence). This CDR3 is 16 amino acids long. CDR3 sequence (DNA): TGTGCCAGCAGGAACCTCGGACAGGGAGGGACCTATGGCTACACCTTC. Its translation is CASRNLGQGGTYGYTF.

This clone has only one observation. V usage is TRBV2 and J usage is TRBJ2-3; D remains unclear. CDR1 and CDR2 (germline): SNHLY, FYNNEI. Trimming removed 1 base from V and 4 bases from J, with 15 bases in between. This CDR3 has 16 amino acids. CDR3 bases: TGTGCCAGCAGTGAAGGGTTGGGGAAAGTAGCAGATACGCAGTATTTT. It is translated as CASSEGLGKVADTQYF.

This chain uses TRBV28 with TRBJ2-2; 8 bases match TRBD1. Germline loops: CDR1 MDHEN, CDR2 SYDVKM. Trimming removed 5 bases from V and 1 base from J; junction bases left unmatched: 9. This CDR3 contains 17 residues. CDR3 in DNA: TGTGCCAGCAGTCCTCCCAGGGGGCGCGGGAACACCGGGGAGCTGTTTTTT. This codes for CASSPPRGRGNTGELFF.

The V call is TRBV5-6, the J call TRBJ1-3; 12 bases align to TRBD1. Germline V gene lookup returns CDR1 SGHDT and CDR2 YYEEEE. The CDR3 covers 17 residues. Trimming cost V 2 bases and J 2 bases; bases outside gene matches: 5. In DNA, the CDR3 is TGTGCCAGCAGCTTCCTCGGGACAGGGGGCCCTGGAAACACCATATATTTT. It specifies CASSFLGTGGPGNTIYF.

This clone was counted once. In DNA, the CDR3 is TGTGCCAGCAGCTTAGTTTTGGGGAGGACAGATACGCAGTATTTT. Translated, it gives CASSLVLGRTDTQYF. This chain joins TRBV11-2 and TRBJ2-3, with D maybe TRBD2 (6 bases). The CDR3 is 15 residues long. CDR1 and CDR2 from the germline V gene are SGHAT and FQNNGV. Trimming removed 1 base at V and 3 bases at J, with 11 bases between.

This clone turned up a few times. The chain couples TRBV7-2 to TRBJ2-3; TRBD2 agrees at 10 bases. Germline V CDR1 and CDR2: SGHTA, FQGNSA. The CDR3 length is 17 residues. Germline trimming cut 5 bases from V and 7 bases from J; bases unmatched to any gene: 15. The DNA for the CDR3 is TGTGCCAGCAGCCCCTGGGGTGGCGGAGCGGGGGGGAATACGCAGTATTTT. Residues: CASSPWGGGAGGNTQYF.

The chain uses TRBV5-1 and TRBJ2-5; D is perhaps TRBD1 or TRBD2 (6 bases each). The V and J ends lost 2 bases and 5 bases respectively, with 13 bases between them. The CDR3 sequence is 14 residues long. CDR1 is SGHRS and CDR2 is YFSETQ in the germline V gene. CDR3 in amino acids: CASSFGQGRETQYF. The CDR3 bases are TGCGCCAGCAGCTTCGGGCAGGGGAGGGAGACCCAGTACTTC. The full variable domain, completed using reference TRBV5-1 and TRBJ2-5, is KAGVTQTPRYLIKTRGQQVTLSCSPISGHRSVSWYQQTPGQGLQFLFEYFSETQRNKGNFPGRFSGRQFSNSRSEMNVSTLELGDSALYLCASSFGQGRETQYFGPGTRLLVL.

The V call is TRBV10-3, the J call TRBJ2-5, with a tentative D call TRBD1 (6 bases). Trimming shortened V by 10 bases and J by 6 bases, and 24 bases separated the two germline ends. CDR3 length equals 15 residues. The germline V gene has CDR1 ENHRY and CDR2 SYGVKD. CDR3 region: CATGIGNREQKTQYF. The CDR3 DNA reads as TGTGCCACCGGGATTGGAAACAGGGAGCAGAAGACCCAGTACTTC.

The V and J genes are TRBV5-5 and TRBJ2-5; D is unclear. The CDR3 is 15 amino acids. Germline-derived CDR1 and CDR2 are SGHKS and YYEKEE (reference sequence). V dropped 4 bases and J dropped 3 bases, with 16 bases sitting between them. CDR3 region: CASSLDMALKETQYF. In nucleotides, the CDR3 is TGTGCCAGCAGCCTGGATATGGCCCTCAAAGAGACCCAGTACTTC.

The chain employs TRBV7-9 and TRBJ2-3, with TRBD1 matching over 8 bases. This CDR3 is 19 amino acids long. Germline CDR1 reads SEHNR; CDR2 reads FQNEAQ (reference sequence). Trimming removed 3 bases from V and 7 bases from J; junction bases left unmatched: 21. The CDR3: CASSFSPRQGASVGNTQYF. The CDR3 nucleotides read TGTGCCAGCAGCTTTTCCCCAAGGCAGGGGGCTTCGGTTGGGAATACGCAGTATTTT.

This rearrangement joins TRBV28 to TRBJ1-6, with a tentative D call TRBD1 (6 bases). Germline CDR1 is MDHEN and CDR2 is SYDVKM. The V end was cut by 6 bases, the J end by 7 bases, with 13 bases between. This CDR3 contains 14 residues. This CDR3 is CASRKGGQNSPLHF. The DNA for the CDR3 is TGTGCCAGCAGAAAAGGGGGGCAGAATTCACCCCTCCACTTT.

This chain uses TRBV20-1 with TRBJ2-7; no firm D call. Germline V gives CDR1 DFQATT, CDR2 SNEGSKA (reference sequence). The CDR3 runs 11 residues. Trimming cost V 5 bases and J 6 bases, with 11 bases left between them. For the CDR3, the DNA is TGCAGTGCTTGGGCCACCCTCGAGCAGTACTTC. Translating gives CSAWATLEQYF.

This chain uses TRBV19 with TRBJ2-7, with 7 bases lining up with TRBD1. There are 12 residues in the CDR3. V was clipped by 6 bases and J by 4 bases; unmatched bases: 3. CDR1 is LNHDA and CDR2 is SQIVND in the germline V gene (reference sequence). CDR3 sequence (DNA): TGTGCCAGTAGCCTGACAGGGTACGAGCAGTACTTC. Translation: CASSLTGYEQYF.

The chain recombines TRBV5-1 with TRBJ2-4; D is perhaps TRBD1 or TRBD2 (5 bases each). Trimming pared 0 bases from V and 0 bases from J, leaving 10 bases between. CDR3 length: 16 residues. The germline CDR1 and CDR2 sequences are SGHRS and YFSETQ. CDR3 nucleotides: TGCGCCAGCAGCTTGGCCCTGGGGGTAGCCAAAAACATTCAGTACTTC. It encodes CASSLALGVAKNIQYF.

The V gene is TRBV6-5, the J gene TRBJ2-7; no firm D call. Trimming stripped 6 bases from V and 3 bases from J, with 15 bases between. This CDR3 comprises 14 residues. In germline, CDR1 is MNHEY, CDR2 SVGAGI. The CDR3: CASSLGVVNYEQYF. The CDR3 DNA is TGTGCCAGCAGCCTCGGTGTCGTGAACTACGAGCAGTACTTC.

V is TRBV7-2 and J is TRBJ2-2, with D perhaps TRBD1 (5 bases). Germline values: CDR1 SGHTA, CDR2 FQGNSA. The germline V and J ends were trimmed by 4 bases and 4 bases, with 7 bases remaining between them. The CDR3 loop spans 13 amino acids. CDR3 nucleotide sequence: TGTGCCAGCAGCTCACAGGTCACCGGGGAGCTGTTTTTT. It yields the protein CASSSQVTGELFF.

The rearrangement uses TRBV10-3 and TRBJ2-1; 8 nucleotides line up with TRBD1. Germline V gene data show CDR1 as ENHRY and CDR2 as SYGVKD. The CDR3 extends over 14 amino acids. J gave up 2 bases and V 8 bases, and 5 bases lay outside the gene matches. CDR3 DNA sequence: TGTGCCATCGGGGCAGGGGGCACCTACAATGAGCAGTTCTTC. It translates to CAIGAGGTYNEQFF.

This clone was observed a single time. One junction end does not reproduce the germline sequence, and a read error may be involved. The genes are TRBV4-2 and TRBJ1-1; D is possibly TRBD1 (6 bases). The germline V gene has CDR1 LGHNA and CDR2 YNFKEQ. CDR3 length equals 15 residues. The CDR3 is CASSQGLGGWTEAFF. The CDR3 DNA is TGTGCCAGCAGTCAAGGTCTAGGGGGGTGGACTGAAGCTTTCTTT.

The chain links TRBV6-5 to TRBJ2-2, with D possibly TRBD1 on 8 matching bases. V was shortened by 7 bases and J by 5 bases, with 17 bases between the two germline ends. The CDR3 contains 15 residues. Germline assignment: CDR1 MNHEY and CDR2 SVGAGI. The CDR3 DNA reads as TGTGCCAGCACCGAACAGGGGGGGCCTACCGGGGAGCTGTTTTTT. Translating gives CASTEQGGPTGELFF.

J is TRBJ2-1 and V is TRBV7-8, with 7 bases that match TRBD2. With 2 bases clipped from V and 9 bases from J, the junction kept 22 bases outside the gene matches. The germline V gene has CDR1 SGHVS and CDR2 FQNEAQ. This CDR3 spans 19 amino acids. The DNA of the CDR3 is TGTGCCAGCAGCTTACAGCGGGGCCCCTCTGGGACCATTCGGGGTGAGCAGTTCTTC. Amino acids: CASSLQRGPSGTIRGEQFF. Supplemented by reference TRBV7-8 and TRBJ2-1, the full variable domain reads GAGVSQSPRYKVAKRGQDVALRCDPISGHVSLFWYQQALGQGPEFLTYFQNEAQLDKSGLPSDRFFAERPEGSVSTLKIQRTQQEDSAVYLCASSLQRGPSGTIRGEQFFGPGTRLTVL.

The genes are TRBV4-2 and TRBJ2-1; D could derive from TRBD1 or TRBD2 (5 bases each). The V and J ends lost 4 bases and 2 bases respectively, with 15 bases between them. The CDR3 extends over 16 amino acids. Germline lookup yields CDR1 LGHNA and CDR2 YNFKEQ. The CDR3: CASSRRLGDAYNEQFF. The CDR3 DNA reads as TGTGCCAGCAGCCGACGGTTGGGGGACGCCTACAATGAGCAGTTCTTC.

The chain links TRBV6-6 to TRBJ1-2; 7 nucleotides match TRBD1. The CDR3 loop spans 13 amino acids. Germline V gene data show CDR1 as MNHNY and CDR2 as SVGAGI (reference sequence). V lost 9 bases to trimming and J lost 8 bases; unmatched junction nucleotides: 12. The CDR3: CASTQQGTRGYTF. The CDR3 DNA is TGTGCCAGTACCCAACAGGGGACGCGCGGCTACACCTTC.

The chain joins TRBV6-6 to TRBJ2-3, with a tentative D call TRBD2 (5 bases). V lost 6 bases and J lost 1, with 14 bases in between. The CDR3 totals 15 residues. Looked up from germline, CDR1 is MNHNY and CDR2 is SVGAGI (reference sequence). CDR3 region: CASRNQMRGTDTQYF. The DNA of the CDR3 is TGTGCCAGCAGGAACCAAATGAGGGGCACAGATACGCAGTATTTT.

The chain recombines TRBV6-4 with TRBJ1-2, with D perhaps matching TRBD1 (5 bases). The ends were cut back, 3 bases at V and 8 bases at J, with 13 bases in the middle. CDR1 and CDR2 from the germline V gene are MRHNA and SNTAGT. CDR3 length: 13 amino acids. CDR3 residues: CASSERGGWGYTF. CDR3 in DNA: TGTGCCAGCAGTGAGAGGGGAGGCTGGGGCTACACCTTC.

V usage is TRBV19 and J usage is TRBJ2-3; 7 bases line up with TRBD2. This CDR3 is 14 amino acids long. The V gene's germline CDR1 is LNHDA and CDR2 SQIVND (reference sequence). Germline trimming cut 2 bases from V and 4 bases from J; bases unmatched to any gene: 3. The DNA for the CDR3 is TGTGCCAGTAGTATAAGCGGGGCCCCAGATACGCAGTATTTT. Encoded protein: CASSISGAPDTQYF. Together with reference TRBV19 and TRBJ2-3, the CDR3 gives the full variable domain: DGGITQSPKYLFRKEGQNVTLSCEQNLNHDAMYWYRQDPGQGLRLIYYSQIVNDFQKGDIAEGYSVSREKKESFPLTVTSAQKNPTAFYLCASSISGAPDTQYFGPGTRLTVL.

The chain uses TRBV18 and TRBJ2-1; D gene unclear. This CDR3 has 15 residues. Germline CDR1 reads KGHSH; CDR2 reads LQKENI. Between the trimmed V and J ends, which lost 3 bases and 1 base, there was a span of 10 bases. The CDR3 DNA is TGTGCCAGCTCACCGGGTAGAGGTTCCTACAATGAGCAGTTCTTC. Its translation: CASSPGRGSYNEQFF.

CDR3 sequence reads: CASRVTDTQYF. The CDR3 DNA follows: TGTGCCAGCAGGGTCACAGATACGCAGTATTTT. This rearrangement joins TRBV2 to TRBJ2-3; D remains ambiguous. V dropped 6 bases and J dropped 2 bases, with 3 bases sitting between them. CDR1 SNHLY and CDR2 FYNNEI come from the germline V gene. The CDR3 loop spans 11 amino acids.

The chain has TRBV7-2 and TRBJ2-2; TRBD1 is a possible D gene (6 bases). This CDR3 contains 16 residues. Per germline, CDR1 SGHTA and CDR2 FQGNSA. V was pared by 4 bases and J by 5 bases, with 17 bases between. CDR3 nucleotides: TGTGCCAGCAGCTATACCTCAGGGGACCTTACCGGGGAGCTGTTTTTT. Amino acid sequence: CASSYTSGDLTGELFF.

Only one count was recorded for this clone. The genes are TRBV25-1 and TRBJ2-7, with D perhaps assigned TRBD1 or TRBD2 (6 bases each). Trimming removed 1 base at V and 4 bases at J, with 14 bases between. This CDR3 has 15 residues. The V gene's germline CDR1 is MGHDK and CDR2 SYGVNS. The CDR3 DNA reads TGTGCCAGCAGTGAATCCGGGGGCGGCGTGTACGAGCAGTACTTC. Its translation: CASSESGGGVYEQYF.

CDR3 loop: CASKGDPIQPQHF. CDR3 DNA sequence: TGTGCCAGCAAGGGGGACCCAATTCAGCCCCAGCATTTT. This chain connects TRBV28 to TRBJ1-5; D might be TRBD1 (6 bases). This CDR3 contains 13 residues. V was cut by 7 bases and J by 6 bases, with 13 bases left in between. CDR1 is MDHEN, CDR2 SYDVKM, per germline.